One sample yielded the 3 T cell receptor beta chains listed below, sequenced in a study of identical twins. Using its own MiXCR run on the 5' RACE reads, TCRdb lists one record per CDR3 protein. Of some 900,000 distinct CDR3 sequences in the sample, about 12% were seen once. This sample was also put to use in a study of yellow fever vaccine responses in identical twins.

Sequencing input: PBMCs. All receptors come from a woman younger than 30 in good health.

This clonotype has only a few counts. The V and J genes are TRBV5-1 and TRBJ2-7, with D perhaps matching TRBD2 (6 bases). The CDR3 runs 14 residues. The V gene lost 4 bases and the J gene lost 3 bases, with 14 bases spanning the gap. The germline V gene has CDR1 SGHRS and CDR2 YFSETQ. This CDR3 reads CASSPAGTFYEQYF. The DNA for the CDR3 is TGCGCCAGCAGCCCGGCCGGGACTTTCTACGAGCAGTACTTC.

This clonotype has just a few counts. The chain recombines TRBV20-1 with TRBJ2-7; TRBD2 agrees at 13 bases. The CDR3 is 14 residues long. Germline assignment: CDR1 DFQATT and CDR2 SNEGSKA (reference sequence). V lost 6 bases and J lost 4; bases outside the gene matches: 6. The CDR3 DNA follows: TGCAGTGCGAGGACTAGCGGGGGTCTATACGAGCAGTACTTC. Protein product: CSARTSGGLYEQYF.

This sequence joins TRBV5-8 and TRBJ2-7; D may correspond to TRBD1 or TRBD2 (5 bases each). The CDR3 totals 16 residues. Trimming removed 0 bases from V and 2 bases from J, with 15 bases in between. The germline V gene encodes CDR1 SGHTS and CDR2 YDEGEE. CDR3 sequence reads: CASSLAAPSGPYEQYV. The DNA of the CDR3 is TGTGCCAGCAGCTTGGCGGCCCCCTCGGGACCCTACGAGCAGTACGTC.